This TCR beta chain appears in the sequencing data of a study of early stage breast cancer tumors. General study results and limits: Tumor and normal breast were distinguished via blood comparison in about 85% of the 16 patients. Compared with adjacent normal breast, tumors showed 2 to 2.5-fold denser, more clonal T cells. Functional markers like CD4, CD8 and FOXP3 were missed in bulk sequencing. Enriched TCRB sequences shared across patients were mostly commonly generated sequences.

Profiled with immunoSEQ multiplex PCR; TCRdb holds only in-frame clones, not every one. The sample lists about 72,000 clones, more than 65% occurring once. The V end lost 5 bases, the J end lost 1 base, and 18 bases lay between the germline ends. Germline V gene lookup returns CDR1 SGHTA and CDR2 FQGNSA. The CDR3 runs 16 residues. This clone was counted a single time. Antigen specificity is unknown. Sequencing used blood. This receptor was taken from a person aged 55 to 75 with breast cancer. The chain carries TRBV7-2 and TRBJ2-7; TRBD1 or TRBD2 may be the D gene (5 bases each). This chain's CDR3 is CASSADSGTASYEQYF. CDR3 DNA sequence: TGTGCCAGCAGCGCCGACTCCGGGACGGCGTCCTACGAGCAGTACTTC.